Sequencing of this T cell receptor beta chain was carried out in a study of blood T cell repertoires in COVID-19. Study background: The samples span acute and convalescent COVID-19 from the United States, Italy and Spain.

Assay used: immunoSEQ multiplex PCR; TCRdb lists only in-frame clones, some missing. This table holds roughly 180,000 clones, roughly 88% found once. This clone has just one count. This CDR3 is 15 amino acids long. V was cut by 0 bases and J by 1 base, with 10 bases left in between. In germline, CDR1 is SGHRS, CDR2 YFSETQ. The sequenced sample consisted of peripheral blood. The rearrangement uses TRBV5-1 and TRBJ1-1; TRBD1 is a possible D gene (5 bases). The clonotype comes from a woman between 40 and 50 years old with COVID-19, enrolled during active disease. The CDR3 bases are TGCGCCAGCAGCTTGGGGGTCCAGGGGAACACTGAAGCTTTCTTT. The encoded protein is CASSLGVQGNTEAFF.